One and the same sample provided the 24 T cell receptor beta chains below, sequenced in a study of cytotoxic CD8 clonotypes in ibrutinib-treated CLL. Sequenced by immunoSEQ multiplex PCR; TCRdb stores in-frame clones only, minus some. Seen here are some 350,000 clones, 67% observed once, and the top ten hold under 8%. Material: PBMCs, obtained after 36 months of ibrutinib treatment. These receptors were obtained from a human donor with chronic lymphocytic leukemia.

The CDR3 nucleotides are TGTGCCAGCAGCCACCACACAGGGGGGGATACGCAGTATTTT. Its translation: CASSHHTGGDTQYF. This chain links TRBV14 with TRBJ2-3; 8 bases line up with TRBD1. The CDR3 length is 14 residues. The germline V gene encodes CDR1 SGHDN and CDR2 FVKESK. With V trimmed by 3 bases and J by 6 bases, 5 bases remained unmatched.

The chain couples TRBV4-3 to TRBJ2-2, with 7 bases lining up with TRBD2. Germline CDR1 is LGHNA and CDR2 is YSLEER. The CDR3 extends over 16 amino acids. Germline trimming cut 4 bases from V and 6 bases from J; bases unmatched to any gene: 11. For the CDR3, the DNA is TGCGCCAGCAGCCTTCGGCGGGAGAATTATGCCGGGGAGCTGTTTTTT. Its translation is CASSLRRENYAGELFF.

This clone has just a few counts. V usage is TRBV23-1 and J usage is TRBJ2-3; maybe TRBD1 (5 bases). TRBV23-1 is identified as an open reading frame with a role that is uncertain. Trimming removed 4 bases at V and 3 bases at J, with 5 bases between. This CDR3 has 12 residues. The DNA for the CDR3 is TGCGCCAGCAGTCCAGGGACAGATACGCAGTATTTT. This translates into CASSPGTDTQYF.

V is TRBV11-3 and J is TRBJ2-3; a possible D gene is TRBD1 (5 bases). Germline values: CDR1 SGHNT, CDR2 YENEEA. CDR3 length equals 14 residues. V was clipped by 5 bases and J by 6 bases, with 15 bases between them. CDR3 sequence (DNA): TGTGCCAGCAGCCAAGCGCAGGGATCGGATACGCAGTATTTT. It specifies CASSQAQGSDTQYF.

The chain couples TRBV25-1 to TRBJ2-1, with TRBD1 matching 8 bases. V gave up 3 bases and J gave up 7 bases; unmatched junction bases: 14. The CDR3 sequence is 17 residues long. Per germline, CDR1 MGHDK and CDR2 SYGVNS. CDR3 nucleotides: TGTGCCAGCAGTGAGATTCGGACAGGGCCCTTAGGGAATGAGCAGTTCTTC. Translating it yields CASSEIRTGPLGNEQFF.

About this clone: Since no conserved phenylalanine or tryptophan closes the CDR3, a read error is the likely cause. It is unclear where the CDR3 begins or ends on the DNA, so no DNA is shown, and the CDR3 is as TCRdb lists it. This chain connects TRBV7-9 to TRBJ1-2; the table calls TRBD1, which could not be checked here. The CDR3 sequence runs 10 residues, both termini included. The V gene's germline CDR1 is SEHNR and CDR2 FQNEAQ (reference sequence). The CDR3 region is CASSLAGLPL.

The chain is built from TRBV18 and TRBJ1-4, with D perhaps matching TRBD1 (6 bases). CDR3 size: 16 residues. V lost 8 bases and J 8 bases, leaving 24 bases between the germline ends. CDR1 is KGHSH, CDR2 LQKENI, per germline. CDR3 DNA sequence: TGTGCCAGCCAGACGGGCGAGAGCAGGGGCTGGGAAAAACTGTTTTTT. As protein: CASQTGESRGWEKLFF.

The table lists this clone with a count of one. This CDR3 is CASSFGMPNEKLFF. CDR3 nucleotide sequence: TGTGCCAGCAGTTTCGGCATGCCTAATGAAAAACTGTTTTTT. This sequence joins TRBV28 and TRBJ1-4; no definite D call. V was cut by 3 bases and J by 3 bases, with 8 bases left in between. Germline assignment: CDR1 MDHEN and CDR2 SYDVKM. CDR3 length: 14 residues. The entire variable domain, with the rest obtained from reference TRBV28 and TRBJ1-4, is as follows: DVKVTQSSRYLVKRTGEKVFLECVQDMDHENMFWYRQDPGLGLRLIYFSYDVKMKEKGDIPEGYSVSREKKERFSLILESASTNQTSMYLCASSFGMPNEKLFFGSGTQLSVL.

The genes are TRBV9 and TRBJ2-7; 9 nucleotides agree with TRBD1. Germline lookup yields CDR1 SGDLS and CDR2 YYNGEE. J lost 6 bases, V lost 3 bases, and 7 bases had no gene match. There are 14 residues in the CDR3. The CDR3 loop reads CASSAEDRGLEQYF. The CDR3 bases are TGTGCCAGCAGCGCGGAGGACAGGGGTCTCGAGCAGTACTTC.

V usage is TRBV6-5 and J usage is TRBJ1-2, with D maybe TRBD1 (5 bases). V gave up 8 bases and J gave up 5 bases, with 21 bases separating them. CDR3 length: 15 residues. Germline V gene data show CDR1 as MNHEY and CDR2 as SVGAGI. As DNA, the CDR3 is TGTGCCAGCTTAAGGAATGGGGGGAGCGGGTATGGCTACACCTTC. It codes for CASLRNGGSGYGYTF.

The genes are TRBV29-1 and TRBJ2-1; 8 nucleotides line up with TRBD2. This CDR3 has 13 amino acids. Germline CDR1 and CDR2: SQVTM and ANQGSEA. V lost 5 bases to trimming and J lost 1 base; unmatched junction nucleotides: 1. DNA for the CDR3: TGCAGCGTTTTAGCGGGATCCTACAATGAGCAGTTCTTC. This encodes CSVLAGSYNEQFF.

The chain couples TRBV7-6 to TRBJ1-6; 12 bases map to TRBD1. The CDR3 consists of 16 residues. The germline gives CDR1 SGHVS, CDR2 FNYEAQ. V lost 1 base and J lost 8; bases outside the gene matches: 3. The CDR3 region is CASSLGGQGAYSPLHF. The DNA for the CDR3 is TGTGCCAGCAGCTTAGGGGGACAGGGGGCTTATTCACCCCTCCACTTT.

In this sample, this clone turned up once. This sequence joins TRBV29-1 and TRBJ2-5; D gene uncertain. CDR1 is SQVTM and CDR2 is ANQGSEA in the germline V gene. V lost 5 bases to trimming and J lost 2 bases, with 12 bases between them. CDR3 length equals 13 residues. The CDR3 loop reads CSVRWARQETQYF. CDR3 sequence (DNA): TGCAGCGTTAGGTGGGCCAGGCAAGAGACCCAGTACTTC.

Worth noting for this clone: Other DNA sequences of this sample code for an identical CDR3. This rearrangement joins TRBV7-9 to TRBJ1-1; D uncertain. V was trimmed by 6 bases and J by 4 bases, leaving 18 bases between them. The CDR3 covers 15 residues. Germline CDR1 and CDR2: SEHNR and FQNEAQ (reference sequence). The CDR3 region is CASSLFAIQSTEAFF. The CDR3 region has the DNA TGTGCCAGCAGTTTATTCGCCATTCAGAGCACTGAAGCTTTCTTT.

CDR3 region: CSVEEGTPEAFF. The CDR3 DNA reads TGCAGCGTTGAAGAGGGGACTCCTGAAGCTTTCTTT. The V and J genes are TRBV29-1 and TRBJ1-1; tentative D call: TRBD1 (5 bases). The CDR3 is 12 residues long. Between the trimmed V and J ends, which lost 0 bases and 6 bases, there was a span of 8 bases. Germline V gene lookup returns CDR1 SQVTM and CDR2 ANQGSEA.

This clone was found once. V usage is TRBV4-3 and J usage is TRBJ2-3, with D tentatively TRBD1 or TRBD2 (5 bases each). CDR1 and CDR2 (germline): LGHNA, YSLEER. CDR3 size: 13 residues. V was pared by 6 bases and J by 2 bases, with 9 bases between. CDR3 in amino acids: CASSIGATDTQYF. The CDR3 DNA sequence: TGCGCCAGCAGTATCGGGGCCACAGATACGCAGTATTTT.

The gene calls are TRBV15 and TRBJ2-5; 7 nucleotides match TRBD1. The CDR3 spans 13 residues. V dropped 6 bases and J dropped 4; count of bases not matched to a gene: 5. Germline CDR1 reads LNHNV; CDR2 reads YYDKDF (reference sequence). The CDR3 region has the DNA TGTGCCACCAGAAAACAGGGGCGAGAGACCCAGTACTTC. Protein product: CATRKQGRETQYF.

The V call is TRBV29-1, the J call TRBJ1-1, with D possibly matching TRBD1 (5 bases). Trimming left V 6 bases short and J 1 base short, with 6 bases between. Germline V gene sequence: CDR1 SQVTM, CDR2 ANQGSEA. CDR3 size: 11 residues. CDR3 loop: CSVQGNTEAFF. The CDR3 DNA is TGCAGCGTCCAGGGGAACACTGAAGCTTTCTTT.

The genes are TRBV4-1 and TRBJ1-3; D gene ambiguous. This CDR3 has 14 amino acids. Germline CDR1 reads MGHRA; CDR2 reads YSYEKL. Trimming took 3 bases from V and 2 from J, leaving 8 bases between them. CDR3 nucleotides: TGCGCCAGCAGCCAGGGCCCAACTGGAAACACCATATATTTT. Translating it yields CASSQGPTGNTIYF.

V gene TRBV9 combines with J gene TRBJ2-5; the match to TRBD1 covers 9 bases. J was trimmed by 4 bases and V by 4 bases; bases with no gene match: 14. CDR1 and CDR2 (germline): SGDLS, YYNGEE. CDR3 length equals 17 residues. For the CDR3, the DNA is TGTGCCAGCAGCCTGACTCTCCGGGACAGGGAGGCAGAGACCCAGTACTTC. Protein: CASSLTLRDREAETQYF.

This rearrangement joins TRBV11-2 to TRBJ2-5, with 7 bases lining up with TRBD1. The germline V gene encodes CDR1 SGHAT and CDR2 FQNNGV. There are 14 residues in the CDR3. Trimming took 5 bases from V and 1 from J; bases not matched to a gene: 4. CDR3 protein: CASSRTGIQETQYF. The CDR3 region has the DNA TGTGCCAGCAGCCGGACAGGAATCCAAGAGACCCAGTACTTC.

The chain employs TRBV5-1 and TRBJ2-7, with TRBD1 identical over 8 bases. Trimming took 1 base from V and 0 from J; bases not matched to a gene: 3. CDR3 length equals 15 residues. Per germline, CDR1 SGHRS and CDR2 YFSETQ. CDR3 sequence (DNA): TGCGCCAGCAGCTTGCCGACAGGGGTCTCCTACGAGCAGTACTTC. Translated, it gives CASSLPTGVSYEQYF.

The sample holds one count of this clone. The chain recombines TRBV6-5 with TRBJ2-2; no clear D gene. V gave up 2 bases and J gave up 4 bases, with 5 bases separating them. The CDR3 is made up of 13 amino acids. Germline V gene sequence: CDR1 MNHEY, CDR2 SVGAGI. The CDR3 coding sequence is TGTGCCAGCAGTTACGGTCCCACCGGGGAGCTGTTTTTT. It yields the protein CASSYGPTGELFF.

This clone was counted between two and nine times. V is TRBV4-1 and J is TRBJ1-6, with D maybe TRBD1 (6 bases). Germline V gene sequence: CDR1 MGHRA, CDR2 YSYEKL. This CDR3 comprises 15 residues. Trimming removed 1 base from V and 8 bases from J, with 12 bases in between. The chain's CDR3 is CASSQAGGQYSPLHF. In DNA, the CDR3 is TGCGCCAGCAGCCAAGCCGGGGGGCAATATTCACCCCTCCACTTT.